This T cell receptor (beta chain) comes out of a study of read filtering for tumor transcriptome and immune sequencing. About the research overall: Transcriptome libraries were built from DNase-treated RNA.

This CDR3 is 13 amino acids long. CDR1 MNHEY and CDR2 SMNVEV come from the germline V gene (reference sequence). V trimming: 6 bases; J trimming: 6 bases; junction bases outside the gene matches: 7. Notes on the study in general: Even smaller IR-seq throughput identified most shared clonotypes.

With regard to this clonotype: As yet, its antigen is unknown.

This library used roughly 370 ng RNA and molecular barcoded adaptors spanning alpha/delta and beta/gamma chains. TCRdb re-called the reads with MiXCR, one entry per CDR3 protein. The sample contains approximately 50,000 distinct CDR3 sequences, approximately 22% of which appear only once. The specimen sequenced was a population of CD138-negative cells sorted from bone marrow. This TCR came from a donor aged 40 or older with multiple myeloma. The chain joins TRBV27 to TRBJ1-1; 7 nucleotides align to TRBD1. The CDR3 bases are TGTGCCAGCAGCAGACAGGGTACGGCTGAAGCTTTCTTT. Protein product: CASSRQGTAEAFF.